This section outlines one T cell receptor beta chain sequence together with its context. What it recognizes is unknown. The CDR3 totals 13 residues. Looked up from germline, CDR1 is SGHDT and CDR2 is YYEEEE. V lost 0 bases and J lost 6, with 6 bases in between. The method was immunoSEQ multiplex PCR; TCRdb's version includes in-frame clones alone and lacks a portion of them. The top ten clones hold about 16% of a sample with some 96,000 clones, about 93% of them seen once. This record comes from a study of graft-versus-host responses after intestinal transplantation. Whole-study results and caveats: There was an association between peak levels of circulating GvH clones and early post-transplant HvG declines. GvH clones turned up in recipient marrow; some had shown up first in ileum or blood. Subjects displaying graft-donor T cell macrochimerism possessed elevated graft-versus-host to host-versus-graft clonal ratios inside allografts.

The genes are TRBV5-6 and TRBJ2-2; no clear D. Material: PBMCs, obtained roughly 450 days after intestinal transplant. The clonotype originates from a human patient who received an intestinal transplant, so some T cells may come from the graft donor. This chain's CDR3 is CASSLVGSGELFF. As DNA, the CDR3 is TGTGCCAGCAGCTTGGTCGGGTCCGGGGAGCTGTTTTTT.